These 24 T cell receptor beta chains originate from one sample sequenced in a study of blood T cell repertoires in COVID-19 (dated by TCRdb to the early 2020s). Libraries were prepared through the immunoSEQ multiplex PCR assay. Entries here come from immuneACCESS through TCRdb and include only in-frame sequences with V and J called. Some clones fail to appear in such tables; in the studies checked, an unresolved V gene covers under half of the shortfall, and the cause of the remainder is unknown. The sample table shows approximately 210,000 clones, and 80% to 85% are seen once. The leading ten clones occupy about 20% of the sample. The sequenced sample was peripheral blood. All receptors derive from a man younger than 40 with active or convalescent COVID-19.

The rearrangement joins TRBV3-1 (or the pseudogene TRBV3-2) to TRBJ1-2, with D perhaps TRBD1 (6 bases). The germline gives CDR1 LGHDT, CDR2 YNNKEL (reference sequence). The CDR3 covers 15 residues. V was clipped by 3 bases and J by 1 base, with 12 bases between them. The CDR3 nucleotides read TGTGCCAGCAGCCAGACTACACAGGGTAACTATGGCTACACCTTC. Residues: CASSQTTQGNYGYTF.

The chain combines TRBV18 with TRBJ2-3; 7 positions agree with TRBD1. The ends lost 3 bases at V and 3 bases at J; junction bases unmatched: 3. CDR3 size: 14 residues. CDR1 is KGHSH and CDR2 is LQKENI in the germline V gene. CDR3 nucleotides: TGTGCCAGCTCACCCAACAGGGGAACAGATACGCAGTATTTT. This codes for CASSPNRGTDTQYF.

Only one count was recorded for this clone. The chain is built from TRBV2 and TRBJ1-2; 12 bases line up with TRBD1. Germline loops: CDR1 SNHLY, CDR2 FYNNEI. Trimming cost V 6 bases and J 8 bases; bases outside gene matches: 16. The CDR3 runs to 17 residues. CDR3 DNA: TGTGCCAGCAGCGCCCGCGGGACAGGGGGCAGGGGGAGGGGCTACACCTTC. Its protein product is CASSARGTGGRGRGYTF.

The V call is TRBV7-2, the J call TRBJ2-7; TRBD2 agrees at 8 bases. CDR3 length equals 17 residues. Germline V lookup: CDR1 SGHTA, CDR2 FQGNSA. V was clipped by 8 bases and J by 2 bases; unmatched bases: 17. This CDR3 is CASRGWRGATSPYEQYF. CDR3 nucleotide sequence: TGTGCCAGCCGTGGGTGGCGGGGGGCTACCTCCCCCTACGAGCAGTACTTC.

V is TRBV4-1 and J is TRBJ2-3; 9 nucleotides align to TRBD2. This CDR3 comprises 16 residues. Germline loops: CDR1 MGHRA, CDR2 YSYEKL. V lost 1 base and J lost 3; bases outside the gene matches: 5. The CDR3 sequence: CASSQGGGAITDTQYF. DNA of the CDR3: TGCGCCAGCAGCCAAGGCGGGGGGGCCATTACAGATACGCAGTATTTT.

The chain employs TRBV4-1 and TRBJ2-5, with 9 bases lining up with TRBD1. The CDR3 contains 14 residues. Germline assignment: CDR1 MGHRA and CDR2 YSYEKL. J gave up 5 bases and V 3 bases, and 4 bases lay outside the gene matches. The CDR3 sequence is CASSHRTGVETQYF. In DNA form, the CDR3 reads TGCGCCAGCAGCCATAGGACAGGGGTGGAGACCCAGTACTTC.

The V gene is TRBV6-6, the J gene TRBJ2-1; D remains ambiguous. CDR3 length: 15 residues. V gave up 2 bases and J gave up 0 bases, with 8 bases separating them. Germline V gene sequence: CDR1 MNHNY, CDR2 SVGAGI (reference sequence). CDR3 DNA sequence: TGTGCCAGCAGTTACGGGCAGCCCTCCTACAATGAGCAGTTCTTC. Its protein product is CASSYGQPSYNEQFF.

The chain recombines TRBV6-5 with TRBJ2-7, with 7 bases lining up with TRBD1. V lost 6 bases to trimming and J lost 3 bases; unmatched junction nucleotides: 8. Germline V gene sequence: CDR1 MNHEY, CDR2 SVGAGI. There are 14 residues in the CDR3. This CDR3 is CASSLLQGSYEQYF. The CDR3 DNA follows: TGTGCCAGCAGCCTATTACAGGGGAGCTACGAGCAGTACTTC.

This chain links TRBV6-5 with TRBJ2-3, with D possibly being TRBD2 (5 bases). This CDR3 spans 15 amino acids. Trimming left V 6 bases short and J 3 bases short, with 16 bases between. Germline CDR1 MNHEY, CDR2 SVGAGI. This CDR3 reads CASSPSSGVTDTQYF. Written as DNA, the CDR3 is TGTGCCAGCAGCCCCTCAAGCGGAGTTACAGATACGCAGTATTTT.

V gene TRBV28 combines with J gene TRBJ1-2, with D maybe TRBD1 (5 bases). Trimming took off 1 base at V and 8 bases at J, with 11 bases between the two ends. Germline CDR1 reads MDHEN; CDR2 reads SYDVKM. The CDR3 totals 13 residues. The CDR3 region has the DNA TGTGCCAGCAGTTTATTATTGGGGGGAGGCTACACCTTC. It specifies CASSLLLGGGYTF.

This clone was seen a single time. The chain links TRBV19 to TRBJ2-3; D possibly corresponds to TRBD2 (6 bases). Germline CDR1 is LNHDA and CDR2 is SQIVND (reference sequence). V lost 6 bases, J lost 1 base, and 14 bases lay in between. CDR3 length equals 15 residues. The CDR3 region is CASSGTGGRTDTQYF. For the CDR3, the DNA is TGTGCCAGTAGCGGGACTGGAGGACGCACAGATACGCAGTATTTT.

Only one count was recorded for this clone. The chain joins TRBV18 to TRBJ2-3; 9 nucleotides match TRBD2. From germline, CDR1 is KGHSH and CDR2 LQKENI. The CDR3 runs 16 residues. The ends lost 2 bases at V and 5 bases at J; junction bases unmatched: 8. The CDR3 DNA reads TGTGCCAGCTCACCAGCGGGGGGGCCACGAGGAGATACGCAGTATTTT. Translating gives CASSPAGGPRGDTQYF.

The chain is built from TRBV7-8 and TRBJ1-1, with TRBD1 identical over 7 bases. Per the germline V gene, CDR1 is SGHVS and CDR2 is FQNEAQ. Trimming cost V 3 bases and J 6 bases; bases outside gene matches: 7. The CDR3 is made up of 14 amino acids. CDR3 sequence: CASSFSGGSPEAFF. The CDR3 DNA follows: TGTGCCAGCAGCTTCTCAGGGGGGAGTCCTGAAGCTTTCTTT.

The genes are TRBV18 and TRBJ1-1; possible D gene TRBD1, 5 bases. CDR3 length: 14 amino acids. The germline CDR1 and CDR2 sequences are KGHSH and LQKENI. V shed 1 base and J shed 3 bases, with 9 bases lying between them. This chain's CDR3 is CASSPLSGDTEAFF. CDR3 coding DNA: TGTGCCAGCTCACCACTCTCGGGGGACACTGAAGCTTTCTTT. Combining the CDR3 with reference TRBV18 and TRBJ1-1 gives the whole variable domain NAGVMQNPRHLVRRRGQEARLRCSPMKGHSHVYWYRQLPEEGLKFMVYLQKENIIDESGMPKERFSAEFPKEGPSILRIQQVVRGDSAAYFCASSPLSGDTEAFFGQGTRLTVV.

This chain connects TRBV18 to TRBJ1-4; tentatively, D is TRBD1 (5 bases). This CDR3 is 15 amino acids long. The germline V and J ends were trimmed by 0 bases and 7 bases, with 12 bases remaining between them. The germline V gene encodes CDR1 KGHSH and CDR2 LQKENI. CDR3 sequence (DNA): TGTGCCAGCTCACCACCGGGGGGTGGGAGTGAAAAACTGTTTTTT. Amino acid sequence: CASSPPGGGSEKLFF.

This clone was detected a few times. The J gene is TRBJ2-7, the V gene TRBV19; D call uncertain. Germline lookup yields CDR1 LNHDA and CDR2 SQIVND (reference sequence). This CDR3 has 16 amino acids. The V end lost 3 bases, the J end lost 3 bases, and 18 bases lay between the germline ends. CDR3 nucleotide sequence: TGTGCCAGTAGTATCCTGAATGAGCTCACCGACTACGAGCAGTACTTC. Translated: CASSILNELTDYEQYF. The full variable domain, in which reference TRBV19 and TRBJ2-7 provide the parts outside the CDR3, is DGGITQSPKYLFRKEGQNVTLSCEQNLNHDAMYWYRQDPGQGLRLIYYSQIVNDFQKGDIAEGYSVSREKKESFPLTVTSAQKNPTAFYLCASSILNELTDYEQYFGPGTRLTVT.

This chain links TRBV7-6 with TRBJ1-5; TRBD1 matches at 7 bases. The CDR3 spans 19 residues. V was clipped by 4 bases and J by 0 bases; unmatched bases: 15. Germline CDR1 is SGHVS and CDR2 is FNYEAQ. The CDR3, as DNA: TGTGCCAGCAGCTCAGAGAAAGGTGGACAGGCTTATAGCAATCAGCCCCAGCATTTT. It yields the protein CASSSEKGGQAYSNQPQHF.

The chain joins TRBV7-2 to TRBJ2-7; 7 nucleotides line up with TRBD1. CDR3 length: 16 amino acids. Losses at the gene ends were 3 bases for V and 3 bases for J; bases not matched to a gene: 11. Germline CDR1 reads SGHTA; CDR2 reads FQGNSA. The CDR3 sequence: CASSLYSSGGVYEQYF. DNA of the CDR3: TGTGCCAGCAGCTTGTATAGTTCAGGGGGAGTCTACGAGCAGTACTTC. The variable domain in full, completed from reference TRBV7-2 and TRBJ2-7, reads GAGVSQSPSNKVTEKGKDVELRCDPISGHTALYWYRQSLGQGLEFLIYFQGNSAPDKSGLPSDRFSAERTGGSVSTLTIQRTQQEDSAVYLCASSLYSSGGVYEQYFGPGTRLTVT.

This chain connects TRBV5-1 to TRBJ1-3; D gene uncertain. CDR3 length: 13 residues. Trimming stripped 5 bases from V and 0 bases from J, with 6 bases between. CDR1 and CDR2 from the germline V gene are SGHRS and YFSETQ. CDR3 protein: CASSSYSGNTIYF. CDR3 bases: TGCGCCAGCAGTTCCTACTCTGGAAACACCATATATTTT.

The chain employs TRBV3-1 (or the pseudogene TRBV3-2) and TRBJ1-6; D is perhaps TRBD1 (6 bases). Trimming cost V 3 bases and J 0 bases, with 15 bases left between them. The CDR3 has 18 residues. The germline gives CDR1 LGHDT, CDR2 YNNKEL (reference sequence). The CDR3 spells CASSQGGRGSSYNSPLHF. The DNA for the CDR3 is TGTGCCAGCAGCCAGGGGGGGCGGGGAAGCTCCTATAATTCACCCCTCCACTTT.

The genes are TRBV5-6 and TRBJ1-5, with 9 bases aligning to TRBD1. CDR3 length equals 14 residues. Germline values: CDR1 SGHDT, CDR2 YYEEEE. The ends lost 4 bases at V and 7 bases at J; junction bases unmatched: 6. The CDR3 spells CASSQGQGEQPQHF. The CDR3 nucleotides read TGTGCCAGCAGCCAGGGACAGGGCGAACAGCCCCAGCATTTT.

V gene TRBV5-8 combines with J gene TRBJ1-6, with D tentatively TRBD1 (6 bases). From germline, CDR1 is SGHTS and CDR2 YDEGEE. This CDR3 comprises 15 residues. V was pared by 4 bases and J by 6 bases, with 14 bases between. This CDR3 reads CASSGRQVFNSPLHF. CDR3 in DNA: TGTGCCAGCAGCGGACGACAGGTTTTTAATTCACCCCTCCACTTT.

This clone was recorded once. V is TRBV6-6 and J is TRBJ2-5; maybe TRBD2 (6 bases). From germline, CDR1 is MNHNY and CDR2 SVGAGI (reference sequence). The V and J ends lost 3 bases and 2 bases respectively, with 10 bases between them. The CDR3 covers 14 residues. As DNA, the CDR3 is TGTGCCAGCAGTTATGGAGGGTCGCAAGAGACCCAGTACTTC. Protein sequence: CASSYGGSQETQYF.

The rearrangement joins TRBV15 to TRBJ2-1; 10 bases map to TRBD2. This CDR3 is 16 amino acids long. J gave up 5 bases and V 2 bases, and 6 bases lay outside the gene matches. Germline CDR1 and CDR2: LNHNV and YYDKDF (reference sequence). CDR3 in DNA: TGTGCCACCAGCAGACAGGGACTAGCGCAGAACAATGAGCAGTTCTTC. This gives the protein CATSRQGLAQNNEQFF.